The clone carrying this T cell receptor (beta chain) was recorded many times. Germline V gene sequence: CDR1 SGHTA, CDR2 FQGNSA. V was cut by 0 bases and J by 0 bases, with 5 bases left in between. The CDR3 totals 15 residues. These data are taken from a study of regulatory T cells in long-lasting Graves disease. Regarding time point: newly diagnosed GD, antithyroid drugs for less than 3 months. RNA from PBMCs was the source of the TCR library. Arm-PCR of CDR3 regions with iRepertoire HTBI primers generated TCR beta libraries. One entry per CDR3 protein results from TCRdb running MiXCR on the multiplex PCR reads. The data hold roughly 260,000 distinct CDR3 sequences, with 15% to 20% observed a single time. The same data also contributed to another study, on T cells in Graves' hyperthyroidism and ophthalmopathy.

Source: peripheral blood mononuclear cells (PBMCs), taken at new diagnosis, from a patient treated with antithyroid drugs. This sequence was found in a woman in her twenties or thirties with Graves disease. The chain employs TRBV7-2 and TRBJ1-4, with D possibly TRBD1 on 5 matching bases. The CDR3: CASSLAGATNEKLFF. CDR3 in DNA: TGTGCCAGCAGCTTAGCAGGGGCAACTAATGAAAAACTGTTTTTT.